Below are 31 T cell receptor beta chains sequenced from a single sample in a study of somatic mutations in cytotoxic T cells in rheumatoid arthritis. Assay used: immunoSEQ multiplex PCR; TCRdb lists only in-frame clones, some missing. The sample records 15,000 to 20,000 clones, 60% to 80% being singletons. The sequenced sample consisted of CD8+ T cells sorted from blood. The receptors were gathered from an adult with rheumatoid arthritis.

The chain recombines TRBV6-1 with TRBJ1-4; weak D call: TRBD1 (6 bases). V was clipped by 4 bases and J by 0 bases, with 9 bases between them. Germline V lookup: CDR1 MNHNS, CDR2 SASEGT. The CDR3 sequence is 15 residues long. The CDR3 is CASSGRGTTNEKLFF. The CDR3 DNA follows: TGTGCCAGCAGTGGCAGGGGAACAACTAATGAAAAACTGTTTTTT.

This clone came up a few times. The gene calls are TRBV6-1 and TRBJ2-7; 8 bases are a match to TRBD1. Germline CDR1 MNHNS, CDR2 SASEGT. The CDR3 extends over 16 amino acids. J gave up 6 bases and V 2 bases, and 12 bases lay outside the gene matches. CDR3 sequence: CASSESLGQGASEQYF. DNA of the CDR3: TGTGCCAGCAGTGAAAGTCTGGGGCAGGGGGCATCCGAGCAGTACTTC.

V usage is TRBV28 and J usage is TRBJ2-3, with a tentative D call TRBD2 (6 bases). The CDR3 is made up of 14 amino acids. The ends were cut back, 7 bases at V and 0 bases at J, with 11 bases in the middle. Germline CDR1 and CDR2: MDHEN and SYDVKM. The CDR3 sequence: CASTWDSSTDTQYF. The CDR3 DNA reads as TGTGCCAGCACGTGGGACTCTAGCACAGATACGCAGTATTTT.

The V gene is TRBV28, the J gene TRBJ2-1, with 9 bases fitting TRBD1. V dropped 2 bases and J dropped 2; count of bases not matched to a gene: 7. This CDR3 has 17 residues. Germline V gene sequence: CDR1 MDHEN, CDR2 SYDVKM. CDR3 region: CASSLQHTGGTYNEQFF. CDR3 sequence (DNA): TGTGCCAGCAGTTTACAACACACAGGGGGCACCTACAATGAGCAGTTCTTC.

This clone was recorded a few times. J is TRBJ2-1 and V is TRBV4-1; D unresolved. The CDR3 is made up of 13 amino acids. CDR1 is MGHRA and CDR2 is YSYEKL in the germline V gene. V was pared by 0 bases and J by 5 bases, with 5 bases between. The CDR3 loop is CASSQDDNNEQFF. CDR3 in DNA: TGCGCCAGCAGCCAAGATGACAACAATGAGCAGTTCTTC.

This chain joins TRBV2 and TRBJ1-2, with TRBD1 matching 12 bases. From germline, CDR1 is SNHLY and CDR2 FYNNEI. The CDR3 has 14 amino acids. J was trimmed by 8 bases and V by 6 bases; bases with no gene match: 7. Here the CDR3 DNA reads TGTGCCAGCAGATCCGGGACAGGGGGCTGGGGCTACACCTTC. This codes for CASRSGTGGWGYTF.

The CDR3 spells CASSHTGTATYEQYV. In DNA, the CDR3 is TGTGCCAGCAGCCATACCGGGACAGCCACCTACGAGCAGTACGTC. The V and J genes are TRBV21-1 and TRBJ2-7; TRBD1, as called in the table, went unchecked against the DNA. TRBV21-1 is designated a pseudogene. This CDR3 is 15 amino acids long.

The V call is TRBV6-1, the J call TRBJ1-5; D remains ambiguous. Germline values: CDR1 MNHNS, CDR2 SASEGT. Deletions cut 7 bases from V and 4 bases from J, with 14 bases between. The CDR3 extends over 14 amino acids. The CDR3 loop reads CASTIYRENQPQHF. DNA for the CDR3: TGTGCCAGCACGATATACCGGGAGAATCAGCCCCAGCATTTT.

This chain links TRBV7-6 with TRBJ2-7; D may match TRBD1 or TRBD2 (5 bases each). V was shortened by 1 base and J by 1 base, with 20 bases between the two germline ends. Germline V gene sequence: CDR1 SGHVS, CDR2 FNYEAQ. The CDR3 loop spans 18 amino acids. This CDR3 reads CASSLVIVFGDGSYEQYV. Here the CDR3 DNA reads TGTGCCAGCAGCTTAGTTATCGTTTTTGGGGACGGTTCCTACGAGCAGTACGTC.

V gene TRBV5-8 combines with J gene TRBJ1-5; possible D gene TRBD1, 6 bases. CDR3 length equals 14 residues. The germline V and J ends were trimmed by 4 bases and 3 bases, with 11 bases remaining between them. The germline CDR1 and CDR2 sequences are SGHTS and YDEGEE. The CDR3 DNA reads TGTGCCAGCAGCCCGGACAGCCTCAATCAGCCCCAGCATTTT. Its translation: CASSPDSLNQPQHF.

The chain employs TRBV6-5 and TRBJ2-3; D unclear. CDR1 MNHEY and CDR2 SVGAGI come from the germline V gene. V gave up 6 bases and J gave up 0 bases, with 10 bases separating them. The length of the CDR3 is 14 residues. CDR3 nucleotide sequence: TGTGCCAGCAGCCAGGACGCTAGCACAGATACGCAGTATTTT. It codes for CASSQDASTDTQYF.

As to this clone: One junction end does not reproduce the germline sequence, and a read error may be involved. The V and J genes are TRBV6-6 and TRBJ1-4; 7 nucleotides line up with TRBD1. Per the germline V gene, CDR1 is MNHNY and CDR2 is SVGAGI (reference sequence). The CDR3 is 15 residues long. The CDR3: CASRYSQGGDEKLFF. CDR3 in DNA: TGTGCCAGCAGATACTCCCAGGGGGGGGATGAAAAACTGTTTTTT.

This rearrangement joins TRBV2 to TRBJ1-5, with 7 bases matching TRBD1. V lost 3 bases and J lost 14; bases outside the gene matches: 16. The CDR3 consists of 15 residues. Looked up from germline, CDR1 is SNHLY and CDR2 is FYNNEI. CDR3 in DNA: TGTGCCAGCAGTGAGAGCGTAGGACGACAGGGCGAAAAGCATTTT. Its protein is CASSESVGRQGEKHF.

The chain links TRBV5-5 to TRBJ2-7; D unresolved. Germline CDR1 reads SGHKS; CDR2 reads YYEKEE (reference sequence). The V end was cut by 4 bases, the J end by 6 bases, with 11 bases between. The CDR3 length is 12 residues. The CDR3 reads CASSVVWSEQYF. The CDR3 DNA reads TGTGCCAGCAGCGTGGTCTGGTCCGAGCAGTACTTC. Filled out from reference TRBV5-5 and TRBJ2-7, the complete variable domain reads DAGVTQSPTHLIKTRGQQVTLRCSPISGHKSVSWYQQVLGQGPQFIFQYYEKEERGRGNFPDRFSARQFPNYSSELNVNALLLGDSALYLCASSVVWSEQYFGPGTRLTVT.

V and J are TRBV9 and TRBJ2-3; 7 bases are shared with TRBD1. The J segment lost 5 bases and the V segment lost 4 bases, leaving 4 bases of the junction unmatched. The CDR3 runs to 13 residues. The V gene's germline CDR1 is SGDLS and CDR2 YYNGEE. The CDR3 DNA reads TGTGCCAGCAGCAGACAGGGTCTAGATACGCAGTATTTT. Its translation: CASSRQGLDTQYF.

This clone has more than one count but fewer than ten. CDR3 amino acids: CAWSGTANTEAFF. CDR3 DNA sequence: TGTGCCTGGAGTGGGACTGCGAACACTGAAGCTTTCTTT. The chain carries TRBV30 and TRBJ1-1; unclear D gene. V lost 1 base, J lost 1 base, and 7 bases lay in between. The CDR3 consists of 13 residues. Germline-derived CDR1 and CDR2 are GTSNPN and SVGIG (reference sequence).

The V call is TRBV5-1, the J call TRBJ2-1; 8 nucleotides agree with TRBD1. J gave up 3 bases and V 5 bases, and 19 bases lay outside the gene matches. Per germline, CDR1 SGHRS and CDR2 YFSETQ. The CDR3 runs 19 residues. The CDR3 is CASSHAYQAGGPSYNEQFF. Here the CDR3 DNA reads TGCGCCAGCAGTCACGCTTACCAAGCAGGGGGCCCAAGCTACAATGAGCAGTTCTTC.

CDR3 nucleotide sequence: TGTGCCAGCAGTTACCGCGGGGGCGAGGGCTACACCTTC. Amino acid sequence: CASSYRGGEGYTF. V gene TRBV6-4 combines with J gene TRBJ1-2, with D perhaps TRBD1 (6 bases). This CDR3 comprises 13 residues. V lost 5 bases and J 8 bases, leaving 15 bases between the germline ends. CDR1 and CDR2 (germline): MRHNA, SNTAGT.

This chain connects TRBV5-6 to TRBJ1-1, with D possibly matching TRBD1 (5 bases). Deletions cut 3 bases from V and 1 base from J, with 7 bases between. The CDR3 spans 13 residues. The germline V gene encodes CDR1 SGHDT and CDR2 YYEEEE. The CDR3: CASSWRGNTEAFF. The CDR3 coding sequence is TGTGCCAGCAGCTGGAGGGGGAACACTGAAGCTTTCTTT.

The rearrangement links TRBV6-1 to TRBJ1-5, with unresolved D. V shed 0 bases and J shed 2 bases, with 8 bases lying between them. Germline CDR1 is MNHNS and CDR2 is SASEGT. The CDR3 is made up of 15 amino acids. CDR3 nucleotides: TGTGCCAGCAGTGAAGCGCTCGGGGGCAATCAGCCCCAGCATTTT. Its translation: CASSEALGGNQPQHF.

The J gene is TRBJ2-5, the V gene TRBV13; TRBD2 might be the D (7 bases). Trimming pared 1 base from V and 5 bases from J, leaving 14 bases between. The CDR3 totals 15 residues. CDR1 is PRHDT, CDR2 FYEKMQ, per germline (reference sequence). The CDR3, as DNA: TGTGCCAGCAGCTTAGAACGGGGGGCCTCGGAGACCCAGTACTTC. Its translation is CASSLERGASETQYF.

The rearrangement uses TRBV28 and TRBJ2-7, with D perhaps given as TRBD1 or TRBD2 (5 bases each). V was clipped by 5 bases and J by 1 base, with 21 bases between them. This CDR3 comprises 17 residues. From germline, CDR1 is MDHEN and CDR2 SYDVKM. Here the CDR3 DNA reads TGTGCCAGCAGTCACCCGAGGGGTCGATACTTATCCTACGAGCAGTACTTC. This codes for CASSHPRGRYLSYEQYF.

This clone was counted a few times. The chain combines TRBV6-6 with TRBJ1-5; unclear D gene. The CDR3 loop spans 12 amino acids. Germline V lookup: CDR1 MNHNY, CDR2 SVGAGI (reference sequence). V shed 4 bases and J shed 7 bases, with 8 bases lying between them. CDR3 sequence (DNA): TGTGCCAGCAGTTCAATAGGCCAGCCCCAGCATTTT. It is translated as CASSSIGQPQHF.

This clone is classed as medium-sized. The rearrangement uses TRBV6-4 and TRBJ2-1; D gene unclear. The germline V gene has CDR1 MRHNA and CDR2 SNTAGT. This CDR3 contains 15 residues. V gave up 3 bases and J gave up 0 bases, with 9 bases separating them. The CDR3 sequence is CASSEVESSYNEQFF. The CDR3 nucleotides read TGTGCCAGCAGTGAAGTGGAGAGCTCCTACAATGAGCAGTTCTTC.

Remarks on this clone: This sample includes further DNA sequences coding for the same CDR3. J is TRBJ1-2 and V is TRBV4-1; D is ambiguous. Germline-derived CDR1 and CDR2 are MGHRA and YSYEKL. V lost 1 base and J 8 bases, leaving 11 bases between the germline ends. This CDR3 has 13 amino acids. CDR3 in DNA: TGCGCCAGCAGCCAAGGGACCCTCAAGGGCTACACCTTC. Its translation: CASSQGTLKGYTF.

Judged by abundance, this clone is medium-sized. The gene calls are TRBV27 and TRBJ1-5; D remains ambiguous. Germline lookup yields CDR1 MNHEY and CDR2 SMNVEV (reference sequence). The V end was cut by 5 bases, the J end by 3 bases, with 8 bases between. This CDR3 contains 13 residues. CDR3 sequence: CASSKTFNQPQHF. The CDR3 nucleotides read TGTGCCAGCAGTAAGACCTTCAATCAGCCCCAGCATTTT.

The rearrangement joins TRBV4-1 to TRBJ1-5; D not certain. Germline V gives CDR1 MGHRA, CDR2 YSYEKL. V dropped 2 bases and J dropped 2 bases, with 10 bases sitting between them. The CDR3 has 15 residues. CDR3 nucleotides: TGCGCCAGCAGCCAATGGGAAGGAGGCAATCAGCCCCAGCATTTT. Translation gives CASSQWEGGNQPQHF.

For the CDR3, the DNA is TGCGCCAGCAGCTTCATAGGGACAGGGTTGTTTTCAGATACGCAGTATTTT. Translating gives CASSFIGTGLFSDTQYF. The V call is TRBV5-1, the J call TRBJ2-3; 9 bases align to TRBD1. V lost 2 bases and J lost 4; bases outside the gene matches: 11. The CDR3 loop spans 17 amino acids. Germline V CDR1 and CDR2: SGHRS, YFSETQ.

The chain uses TRBV28 and TRBJ1-5, with 7 nucleotides matching TRBD1. The ends lost 3 bases at V and 1 base at J; junction bases unmatched: 6. The CDR3 loop spans 16 amino acids. Germline V gene sequence: CDR1 MDHEN, CDR2 SYDVKM. The CDR3 protein is CASSLEGAISNQPQHF. CDR3 sequence (DNA): TGTGCCAGCAGTTTGGAGGGGGCTATCAGCAATCAGCCCCAGCATTTT.

This chain connects TRBV4-1 to TRBJ2-7; the match to TRBD1 covers 7 bases. The germline gives CDR1 MGHRA, CDR2 YSYEKL. Germline trimming cut 3 bases from V and 1 base from J; bases unmatched to any gene: 6. The CDR3 has 15 residues. CDR3 sequence (DNA): TGCGCCAGCAGCCATACCCGGGACAGATCCTACGAGCAGTACTTC. It is translated as CASSHTRDRSYEQYF.

The chain carries TRBV27 and TRBJ2-2; 8 bases fit TRBD1. In germline, CDR1 is MNHEY, CDR2 SMNVEV (reference sequence). CDR3 length equals 15 residues. Trimming removed 4 bases from V and 0 bases from J; junction bases left unmatched: 1. CDR3 protein: CASSSGQANTGELFF. In DNA, the CDR3 is TGTGCCAGCAGTTCGGGACAGGCGAACACCGGGGAGCTGTTTTTT.